This TCR beta chain was found in a study of identical twins. V lost 6 bases and J 4 bases, leaving 10 bases between the germline ends. The CDR3 runs to 13 residues. Concerning this clonotype: The antigen is undetermined.

TCRdb analysed the 5' RACE reads with MiXCR anew, one entry per CDR3 protein. The repertoire consists of 1,800,000 or so distinct CDR3 sequences, with under 35% occurring once and the leading ten covering about 0.27%. General study points: Twins shared beta out-of-frame sequences in excess, but this excess was weaker. The models systematically underestimated how much out-of-frame TCR alpha was shared in monozygotic twins.

Sequenced sample: cord blood. This TCR was sampled from a newborn girl in good health. The chain combines TRBV12-3 or TRBV12-4 with TRBJ2-1; D call uncertain. The CDR3 protein is CASRSYTYNEQFF. The CDR3 DNA is TGTGCCAGCAGGTCTTATACTTACAATGAGCAGTTCTTC.